The clone carrying this T cell receptor beta chain has ten or more counts. Its antigen is as yet unknown. The record originates from a study of Graves' ophthalmopathy and Graves' hyperthyroidism. Beta-chain TCR CDR3 regions were amplified from RNA transcripts. HTBI primers primed a first-round RT-PCR, and a second-round multiplex PCR followed. TCRdb ran MiXCR on the multiplex PCR reads and lists one entry per CDR3 protein. The repertoire holds about 420,000 distinct CDR3 sequences, roughly 21% seen once, with around 3.1% in the top ten. From germline, CDR1 is MNHEY and CDR2 SVGAGI. V lost 5 bases to trimming and J lost 8 bases, with 12 bases between them. This CDR3 spans 12 amino acids. Notes on the study in general: Among thyroid clonotypes expanded above 0.001 frequency, most also appeared in blood.

Sequenced: peripheral blood. V usage is TRBV6-5 and J usage is TRBJ1-1; D possibly corresponds to TRBD1 (5 bases). This TCR was sampled from a woman between 18 and 29 years old with stable Graves' hyperthyroidism. The DNA for the CDR3 is TGTGCCAGCAGTAACCGGGACTCCGAAGCTTTCTTT. It specifies CASSNRDSEAFF.